The 18 T cell receptor beta chains below come from one sample, sequenced in a study of T cells after yellow fever vaccination. TCRdb redid the calling of the 5' RACE reads with MiXCR, one entry per CDR3 protein. The table has around 72,000 distinct CDR3 sequences, around 7.1% seen once. This specimen was CD8+ T cells sorted from PBMCs, taken around 10 days after the first yellow fever vaccination. These receptors all stem from a man aged 18 to 35 who received the YFV17D yellow fever vaccine.

This clonotype has at least ten counts. This rearrangement joins TRBV6-1 to TRBJ1-2; TRBD1 agrees at 8 bases. The junction had 8 bases not matched to a gene; V was cut back by 4 bases and J by 4 bases. CDR1 is MNHNS, CDR2 SASEGT, per germline. This CDR3 comprises 15 residues. The CDR3 spells CASSAGTGQSYGYTF. CDR3 DNA sequence: TGTGCCAGCAGTGCCGGGACAGGTCAAAGCTATGGCTACACCTTC.

This clonotype appeared a few times. This chain links TRBV6-2 or TRBV6-3 with TRBJ1-5; weak D call: TRBD1 (6 bases). Trimming removed 2 bases from V and 4 bases from J, with 27 bases in between. CDR1 is MNHEY, CDR2 SVGEGT, per germline. The CDR3 is 20 residues long. CDR3 in DNA: TGTGCCAGCAGTTACGAGGCCGTTACAGGGAATAGGCCCGAGAATCAGCCCCAGCATTTT. Translation: CASSYEAVTGNRPENQPQHF.

The sample holds many counts of this clonotype. The chain links TRBV5-1 to TRBJ2-2, with 12 bases fitting TRBD2. The CDR3 runs 16 residues. V gave up 4 bases and J gave up 1 base; unmatched junction bases: 2. Germline V gene lookup returns CDR1 SGHRS and CDR2 YFSETQ. The CDR3 DNA reads as TGCGCCAGCAGCGGGGGACTAGCGGGGAACACCGGGGAGCTGTTTTTT. This encodes CASSGGLAGNTGELFF.

This clonotype was seen repeatedly, ten times or more. This rearrangement joins TRBV20-1 to TRBJ2-1; TRBD2 agrees at 7 bases. CDR3 length equals 16 residues. V dropped 1 base and J dropped 3; count of bases not matched to a gene: 9. Germline values: CDR1 DFQATT, CDR2 SNEGSKA (reference sequence). The CDR3 loop reads CSARGGSGRIYNEQFF. The CDR3 nucleotides are TGCAGTGCTAGAGGAGGTAGCGGGCGTATCTACAATGAGCAGTTCTTC.

This clonotype was seen repeatedly, ten times or more. This chain links TRBV28 with TRBJ2-7, with 7 bases matching TRBD1. The CDR3 covers 14 residues. CDR1 and CDR2 (germline): MDHEN, SYDVKM. The V gene end was trimmed by 0 bases and the J gene end by 6 bases; junction bases not matched to a gene: 5. The CDR3 region has the DNA TGTGCCAGCAGTTTATGGAAACAGGGGAGCGAGCAGTACTTC. Translating it yields CASSLWKQGSEQYF.

This clonotype was recorded at least ten times. This chain connects TRBV7-2 to TRBJ2-2; D unresolved. V was clipped by 5 bases and J by 6 bases, with 10 bases between them. The CDR3 length is 13 residues. CDR1 is SGHTA and CDR2 is FQGNSA in the germline V gene. CDR3: CASSPILPGELFF. In DNA, the CDR3 is TGTGCCAGCAGCCCCATTTTACCCGGGGAGCTGTTTTTT.

The chain recombines TRBV7-9 with TRBJ2-7; D may be TRBD2 (5 bases). Germline CDR1 is SEHNR and CDR2 is FQNEAQ (reference sequence). Trimming left V 5 bases short and J 6 bases short, with 23 bases between. The CDR3 contains 16 residues. CDR3 protein: CASSLPESGGGVEQYF. For the CDR3, the DNA is TGTGCCAGCAGCCTACCCGAGTCTGGCGGAGGTGTCGAGCAGTACTTC.

The DNA of the CDR3 is TGTGCCAGCAGTTACTCAAGGAGGGGCGGGGGTGAGCAGTTCTTC. This encodes CASSYSRRGGGEQFF. V is TRBV6-5 and J is TRBJ2-1; 7 nucleotides match TRBD2. CDR3 length equals 15 residues. The ends lost 0 bases at V and 9 bases at J; junction bases unmatched: 8. Germline CDR1 is MNHEY and CDR2 is SVGAGI.

This clonotype was detected only a few times. The genes are TRBV12-3 or TRBV12-4 and TRBJ1-2, with a possible D match to TRBD1 (5 bases). Trimming stripped 0 bases from V and 3 bases from J, with 20 bases between. The CDR3 contains 18 residues. CDR3 coding DNA: TGTGCCAGCAGTTTAGCTCGGACATGGGAGGCCAGGTACTATGGCTACACCTTC. Its translation is CASSLARTWEARYYGYTF.

At least ten counts were recorded for this clonotype. This sequence joins TRBV9 and TRBJ2-5; 9 bases line up with TRBD1. The CDR3 covers 16 residues. Germline assignment: CDR1 SGDLS and CDR2 YYNGEE. The V segment lost 0 bases and the J segment 5 bases; nucleotides outside the gene matches: 8. The CDR3 loop is CASSVGGQGHRETQYF. In DNA form, the CDR3 reads TGTGCCAGCAGCGTAGGGGGACAGGGCCACAGGGAGACCCAGTACTTC.

The chain employs TRBV3-1 and TRBJ2-3; 10 bases agree with TRBD2. CDR3 length: 21 residues. Germline values: CDR1 LGHDT, CDR2 YNNKEL (reference sequence). V shed 4 bases, J shed 0 bases, and the junction held 19 bases outside the gene matches. The CDR3 DNA is TGTGCCAGCAGCCGCGTCCACACCACCACATATAGCGGGGGGAGCACAGATACGCAGTATTTT. Its translation is CASSRVHTTTYSGGSTDTQYF.

In its sample, this clonotype was seen a few times. This sequence joins TRBV20-1 and TRBJ2-2; D possibly corresponds to TRBD1 (5 bases). CDR1 is DFQATT and CDR2 is SNEGSKA in the germline V gene (reference sequence). CDR3 length equals 13 residues. Trimming shortened V by 6 bases and J by 3 bases, and 11 bases separated the two germline ends. As DNA, the CDR3 is TGCAGTGCAACAGGATATTACACCGGGGAGCTGTTTTTT. Translation: CSATGYYTGELFF.

The chain uses TRBV9 and TRBJ2-2, with 12 positions matching TRBD2. The germline V gene has CDR1 SGDLS and CDR2 YYNGEE. The CDR3 sequence is 17 residues long. Trimming took 5 bases from V and 2 from J; bases not matched to a gene: 7. The CDR3 loop reads CASSVTSGGVNTGELFF. Here the CDR3 DNA reads TGTGCCAGCAGTGTGACTAGCGGGGGTGTTAACACCGGGGAGCTGTTTTTT.

This clonotype was counted ten times or more. The chain has TRBV12-3 or TRBV12-4 and TRBJ2-5, with TRBD2 as a possible D gene (5 bases). The CDR3 runs to 12 residues. Trimming removed 5 bases from V and 7 bases from J, with 11 bases in between. The CDR3 region is CASSPQSGTQYF. The DNA for the CDR3 is TGTGCCAGCAGTCCCCAGAGCGGGACCCAGTACTTC.

The rearrangement uses TRBV29-1 and TRBJ2-3, with D tentatively TRBD1 (5 bases). V was cut by 3 bases and J by 3 bases, with 13 bases left in between. The length of the CDR3 is 14 residues. Per germline, CDR1 SQVTM and CDR2 ANQGSEA. The CDR3 DNA reads as TGCAGCGTTGACGACAGCATCTCAACAGATACGCAGTATTTT. It is translated as CSVDDSISTDTQYF.

This clonotype was seen repeatedly, ten times or more. The V gene is TRBV20-1, the J gene TRBJ2-3, with 8 bases matching TRBD2. Germline V gene lookup returns CDR1 DFQATT and CDR2 SNEGSKA (reference sequence). This CDR3 spans 15 amino acids. V dropped 6 bases and J dropped 0; count of bases not matched to a gene: 8. In DNA, the CDR3 is TGCAGTGCGCGGGGGGCCTACCTTAGCACAGATACGCAGTATTTT. Protein: CSARGAYLSTDTQYF.

This clonotype was counted ten times or more. J is TRBJ2-1 and V is TRBV12-3 or TRBV12-4; TRBD2 agrees at 15 bases. The CDR3 is 15 amino acids. V trimming: 10 bases; J trimming: 12 bases; junction bases outside the gene matches: 13. The CDR3 is CATNLAGLAGGAQFF. CDR3 DNA: TGTGCCACCAATTTGGCTGGACTAGCGGGGGGGGCGCAGTTCTTC.

This clonotype was seen many times. The rearrangement uses TRBV12-3 or TRBV12-4 and TRBJ2-7; D gene ambiguous. The germline V and J ends were trimmed by 5 bases and 0 bases, with 8 bases remaining between them. The CDR3 covers 13 residues. CDR3 DNA: TGTGCCAGCAGTACCATGCTCTCCTACGAGCAGTACTTC. Amino acids: CASSTMLSYEQYF.